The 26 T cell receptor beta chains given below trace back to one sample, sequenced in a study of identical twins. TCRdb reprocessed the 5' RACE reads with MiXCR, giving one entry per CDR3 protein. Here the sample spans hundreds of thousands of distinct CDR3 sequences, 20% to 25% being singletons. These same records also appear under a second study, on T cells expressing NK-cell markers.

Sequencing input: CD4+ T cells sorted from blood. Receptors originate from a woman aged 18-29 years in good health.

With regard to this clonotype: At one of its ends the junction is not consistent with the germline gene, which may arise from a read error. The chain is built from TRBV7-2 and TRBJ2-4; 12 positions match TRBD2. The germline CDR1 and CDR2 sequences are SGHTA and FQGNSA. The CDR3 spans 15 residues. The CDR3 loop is CASSLKTSGRLRAVF. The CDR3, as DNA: TGTGCCAGCAGCTTAAAGACTAGCGGGAGATTAAGGGCAGTCTTC.

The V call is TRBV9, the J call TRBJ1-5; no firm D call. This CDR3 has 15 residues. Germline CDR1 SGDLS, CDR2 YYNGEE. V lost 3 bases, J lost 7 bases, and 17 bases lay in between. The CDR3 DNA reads TGTGCCAGCAGCGAACTGGGTGAAGTCGGGCAGCCCCAGCATTTT. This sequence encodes CASSELGEVGQPQHF.

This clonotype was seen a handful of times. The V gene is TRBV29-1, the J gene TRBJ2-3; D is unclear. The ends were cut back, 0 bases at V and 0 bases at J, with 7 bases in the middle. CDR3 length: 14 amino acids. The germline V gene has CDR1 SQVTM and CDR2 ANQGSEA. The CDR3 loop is CSVEEPPSTDTQYF. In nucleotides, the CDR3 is TGCAGCGTTGAAGAGCCACCGAGCACAGATACGCAGTATTTT.

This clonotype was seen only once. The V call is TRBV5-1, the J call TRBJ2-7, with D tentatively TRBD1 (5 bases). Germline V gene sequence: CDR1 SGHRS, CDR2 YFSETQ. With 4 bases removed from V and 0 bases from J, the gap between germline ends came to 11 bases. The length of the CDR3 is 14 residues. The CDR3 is CASSRGHSSYEQYF. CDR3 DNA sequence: TGCGCCAGCAGCCGAGGACACTCCTCCTACGAGCAGTACTTC.

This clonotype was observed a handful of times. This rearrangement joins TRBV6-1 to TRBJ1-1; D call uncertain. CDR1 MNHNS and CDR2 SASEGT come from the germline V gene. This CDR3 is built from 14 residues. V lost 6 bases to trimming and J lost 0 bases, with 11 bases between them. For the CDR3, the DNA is TGTGCCAGCAGGGAAAGACGGGTGAACACTGAAGCTTTCTTT. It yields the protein CASRERRVNTEAFF.

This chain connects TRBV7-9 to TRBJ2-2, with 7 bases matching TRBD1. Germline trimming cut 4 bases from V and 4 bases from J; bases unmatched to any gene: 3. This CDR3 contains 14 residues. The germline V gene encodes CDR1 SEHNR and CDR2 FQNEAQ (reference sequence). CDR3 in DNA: TGTGCCAGCAGCTCATCAGGGGGCACCGGGGAGCTGTTTTTT. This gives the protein CASSSSGGTGELFF.

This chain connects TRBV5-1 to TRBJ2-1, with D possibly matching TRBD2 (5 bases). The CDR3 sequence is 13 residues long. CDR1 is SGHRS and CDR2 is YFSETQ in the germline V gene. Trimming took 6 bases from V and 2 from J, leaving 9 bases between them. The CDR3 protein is CASTSGTYNEQFF. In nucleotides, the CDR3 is TGCGCCAGCACCAGCGGAACCTACAATGAGCAGTTCTTC.

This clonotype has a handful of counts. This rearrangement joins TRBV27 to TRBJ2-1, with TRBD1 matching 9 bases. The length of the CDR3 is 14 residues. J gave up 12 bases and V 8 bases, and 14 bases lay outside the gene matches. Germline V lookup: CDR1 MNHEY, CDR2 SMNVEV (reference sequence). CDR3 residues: CASSLLETGGWQFF. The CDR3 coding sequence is TGTGCCAGCTCTTTACTCGAGACAGGGGGATGGCAGTTCTTC.

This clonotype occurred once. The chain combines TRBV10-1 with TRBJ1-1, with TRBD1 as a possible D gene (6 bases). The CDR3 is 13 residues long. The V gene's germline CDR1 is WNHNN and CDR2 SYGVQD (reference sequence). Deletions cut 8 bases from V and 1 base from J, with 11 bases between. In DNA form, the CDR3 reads TGCGCCAGCCCGAGGGGGGCGAACACTGAAGCTTTCTTT. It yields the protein CASPRGANTEAFF.

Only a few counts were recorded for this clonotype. The CDR3 region has the DNA TGTGCCAGCAGCCCTTCTCACCTTAGCTCCTACGAGCAGTACTTC. Protein product: CASSPSHLSSYEQYF. This chain connects TRBV7-2 to TRBJ2-7; D is uncertain. V was shortened by 5 bases and J by 0 bases, with 14 bases between the two germline ends. The length of the CDR3 is 15 residues. The V gene's germline CDR1 is SGHTA and CDR2 FQGNSA.

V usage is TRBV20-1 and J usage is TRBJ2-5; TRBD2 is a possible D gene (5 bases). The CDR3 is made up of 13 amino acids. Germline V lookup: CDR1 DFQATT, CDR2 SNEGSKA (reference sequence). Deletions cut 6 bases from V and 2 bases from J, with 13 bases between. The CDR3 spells CSAVLDLQETQYF. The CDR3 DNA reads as TGCAGTGCGGTCCTGGACTTACAAGAGACCCAGTACTTC.

The CDR3 DNA reads TGTGCCAGCAGCTTATCCCATGGGGGTCTGAGGGAGCAGTACTTC. Translation gives CASSLSHGGLREQYF. The chain uses TRBV11-2 and TRBJ2-7, with D perhaps TRBD1 or TRBD2 (5 bases each). Germline CDR1 SGHAT, CDR2 FQNNGV. The CDR3 runs to 15 residues. Trimming removed 2 bases at V and 7 bases at J, with 18 bases between. Full variable domain (rest looked up from reference TRBV11-2 and TRBJ2-7): EAGVAQSPRYKIIEKRQSVAFWCNPISGHATLYWYQQILGQGPKLLIQFQNNGVVDDSQLPKDRFSAERLKGVDSTLKIQPAKLEDSAVYLCASSLSHGGLREQYFGPGTRLTVT.

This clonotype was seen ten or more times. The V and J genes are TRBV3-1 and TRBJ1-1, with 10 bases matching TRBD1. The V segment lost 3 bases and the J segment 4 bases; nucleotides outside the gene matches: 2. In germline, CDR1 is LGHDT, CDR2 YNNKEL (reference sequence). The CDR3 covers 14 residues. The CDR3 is CASSHGTGATEAFF. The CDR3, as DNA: TGTGCCAGCAGCCACGGGACAGGGGCCACTGAAGCTTTCTTT.

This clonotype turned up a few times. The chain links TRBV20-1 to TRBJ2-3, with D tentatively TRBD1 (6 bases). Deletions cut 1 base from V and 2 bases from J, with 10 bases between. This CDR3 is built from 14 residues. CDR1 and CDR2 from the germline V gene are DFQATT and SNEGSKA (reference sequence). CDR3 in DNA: TGCAGTGCTAGAGTTCCGGGACACACAGATACGCAGTATTTT. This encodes CSARVPGHTDTQYF.

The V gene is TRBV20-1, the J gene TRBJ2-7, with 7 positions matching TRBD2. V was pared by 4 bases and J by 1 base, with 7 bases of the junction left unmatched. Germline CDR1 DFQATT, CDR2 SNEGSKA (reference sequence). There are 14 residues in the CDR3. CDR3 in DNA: TGCAGTGCTATGTTGACTAGCCGATCCTACGAGCAGTACTTC. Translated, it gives CSAMLTSRSYEQYF.

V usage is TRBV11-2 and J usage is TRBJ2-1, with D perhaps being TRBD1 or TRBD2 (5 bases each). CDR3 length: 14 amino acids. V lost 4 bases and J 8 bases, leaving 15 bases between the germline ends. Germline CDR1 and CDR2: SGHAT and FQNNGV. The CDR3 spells CASSSGTGLDEQFF. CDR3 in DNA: TGTGCCAGCAGCTCGGGGACGGGTTTGGATGAGCAGTTCTTC.

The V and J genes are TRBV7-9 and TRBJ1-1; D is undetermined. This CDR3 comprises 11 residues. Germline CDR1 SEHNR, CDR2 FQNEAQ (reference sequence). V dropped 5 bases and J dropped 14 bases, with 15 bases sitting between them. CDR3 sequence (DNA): TGTGCCAGCAGCCTATACCCGAACGGATTCTTT. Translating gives CASSLYPNGFF.

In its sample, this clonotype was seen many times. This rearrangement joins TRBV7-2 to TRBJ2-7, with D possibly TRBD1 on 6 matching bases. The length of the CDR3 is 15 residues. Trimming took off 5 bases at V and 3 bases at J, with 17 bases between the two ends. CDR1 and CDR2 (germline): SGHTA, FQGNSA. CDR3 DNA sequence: TGTGCCAGCAGCCTCAGGACAGCGAAGGGCTACGAGCAGTACTTC. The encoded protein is CASSLRTAKGYEQYF. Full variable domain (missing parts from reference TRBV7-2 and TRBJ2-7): GAGVSQSPSNKVTEKGKDVELRCDPISGHTALYWYRQSLGQGLEFLIYFQGNSAPDKSGLPSDRFSAERTGGSVSTLTIQRTQQEDSAVYLCASSLRTAKGYEQYFGPGTRLTVT.

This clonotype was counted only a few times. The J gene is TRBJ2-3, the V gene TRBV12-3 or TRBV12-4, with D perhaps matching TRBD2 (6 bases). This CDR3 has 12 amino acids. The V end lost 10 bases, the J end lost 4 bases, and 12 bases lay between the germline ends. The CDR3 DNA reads TGTGCCACCCTCCCGGGGGCAGATACGCAGTATTTT. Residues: CATLPGADTQYF.

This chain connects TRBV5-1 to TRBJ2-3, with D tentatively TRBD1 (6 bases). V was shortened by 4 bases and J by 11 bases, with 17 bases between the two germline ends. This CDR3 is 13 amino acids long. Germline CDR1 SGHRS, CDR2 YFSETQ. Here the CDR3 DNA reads TGCGCCAGCAGCGTAGACAGGATACAAATGCAGTATTTT. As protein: CASSVDRIQMQYF.

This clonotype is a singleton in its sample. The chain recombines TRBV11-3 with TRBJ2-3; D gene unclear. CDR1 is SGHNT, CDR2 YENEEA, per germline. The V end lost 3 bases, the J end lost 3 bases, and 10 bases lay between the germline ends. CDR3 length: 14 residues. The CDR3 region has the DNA TGTGCCAGCAGCTTGACGACGGGTACAGATACGCAGTATTTT. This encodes CASSLTTGTDTQYF.

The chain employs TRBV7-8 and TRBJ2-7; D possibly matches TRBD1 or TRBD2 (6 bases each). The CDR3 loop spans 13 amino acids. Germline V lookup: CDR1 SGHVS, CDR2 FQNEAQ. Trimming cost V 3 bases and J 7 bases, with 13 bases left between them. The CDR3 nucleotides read TGTGCCAGCAGCTTGACGGGGGCGACTGAGCAGTACTTC. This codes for CASSLTGATEQYF.

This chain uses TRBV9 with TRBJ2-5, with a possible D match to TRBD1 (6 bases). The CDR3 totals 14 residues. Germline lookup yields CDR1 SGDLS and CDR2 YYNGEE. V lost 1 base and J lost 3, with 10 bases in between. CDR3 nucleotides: TGTGCCAGCAGCGTAACGGCAGGGGAAGAGACCCAGTACTTC. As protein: CASSVTAGEETQYF. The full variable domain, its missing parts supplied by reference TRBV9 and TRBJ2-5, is DSGVTQTPKHLITATGQRVTLRCSPRSGDLSVYWYQQSLDQGLQFLIQYYNGEERAKGNILERFSAQQFPDLHSELNLSSLELGDSALYFCASSVTAGEETQYFGPGTRLLVL.

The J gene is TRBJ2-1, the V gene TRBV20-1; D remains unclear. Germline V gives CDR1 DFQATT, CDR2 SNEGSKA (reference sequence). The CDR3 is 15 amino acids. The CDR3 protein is CSLTRRRVGNNEQFF. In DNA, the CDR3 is TGCAGCCTAACTCGGCGTCGAGTCGGAAACAATGAGCAGTTCTTC.

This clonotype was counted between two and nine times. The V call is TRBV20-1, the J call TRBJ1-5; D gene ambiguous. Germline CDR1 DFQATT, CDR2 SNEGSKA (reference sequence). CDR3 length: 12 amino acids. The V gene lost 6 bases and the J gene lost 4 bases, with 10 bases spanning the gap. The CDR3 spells CSAADGNQPQHF. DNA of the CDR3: TGCAGTGCCGCGGACGGGAATCAGCCCCAGCATTTT.

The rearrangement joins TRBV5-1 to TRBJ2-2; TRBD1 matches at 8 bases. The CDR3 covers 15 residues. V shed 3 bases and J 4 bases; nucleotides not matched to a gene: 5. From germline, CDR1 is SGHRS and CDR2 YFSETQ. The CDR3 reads CASSSNRGATGELFF. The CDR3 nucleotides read TGCGCCAGCAGCTCCAACAGGGGGGCCACCGGGGAGCTGTTTTTT.